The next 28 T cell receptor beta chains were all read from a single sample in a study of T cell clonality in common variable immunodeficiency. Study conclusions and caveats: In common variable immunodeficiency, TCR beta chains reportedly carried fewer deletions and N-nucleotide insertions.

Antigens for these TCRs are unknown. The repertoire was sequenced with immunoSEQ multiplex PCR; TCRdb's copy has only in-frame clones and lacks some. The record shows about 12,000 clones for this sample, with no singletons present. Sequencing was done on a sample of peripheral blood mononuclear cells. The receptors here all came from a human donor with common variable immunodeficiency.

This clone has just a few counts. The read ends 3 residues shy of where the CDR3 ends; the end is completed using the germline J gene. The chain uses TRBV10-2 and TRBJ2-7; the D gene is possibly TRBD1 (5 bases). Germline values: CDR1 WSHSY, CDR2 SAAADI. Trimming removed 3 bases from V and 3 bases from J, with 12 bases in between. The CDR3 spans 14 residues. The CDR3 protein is CASSDRGTHYEQYF. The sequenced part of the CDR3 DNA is TGCGCCAGCAGTGATAGGGGAACCCACTACGAG.

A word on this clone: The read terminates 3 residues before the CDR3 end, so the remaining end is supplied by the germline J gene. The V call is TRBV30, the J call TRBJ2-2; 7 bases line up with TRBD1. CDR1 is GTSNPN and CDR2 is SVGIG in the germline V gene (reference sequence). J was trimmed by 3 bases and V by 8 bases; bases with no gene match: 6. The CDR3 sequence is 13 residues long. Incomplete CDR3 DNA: TGTGCCCACCATAGGGGGCACACCGGGGAG. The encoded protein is CAHHRGHTGE. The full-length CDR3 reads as CAHHRGHTGELFF.

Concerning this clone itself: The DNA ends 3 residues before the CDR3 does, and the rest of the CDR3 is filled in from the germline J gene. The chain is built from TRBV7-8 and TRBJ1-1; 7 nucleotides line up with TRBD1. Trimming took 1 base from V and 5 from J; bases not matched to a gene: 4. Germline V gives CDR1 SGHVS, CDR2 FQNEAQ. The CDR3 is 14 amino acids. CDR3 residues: CASSLEGQWTEAFF. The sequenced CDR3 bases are TGTGCCAGCAGCTTAGAGGGACAGTGGACTGAA.

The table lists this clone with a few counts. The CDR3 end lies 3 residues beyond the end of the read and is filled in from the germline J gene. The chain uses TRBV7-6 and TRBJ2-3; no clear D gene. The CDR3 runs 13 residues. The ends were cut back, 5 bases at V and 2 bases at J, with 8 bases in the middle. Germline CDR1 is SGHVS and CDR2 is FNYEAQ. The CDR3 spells CASSPQVTDTQYF. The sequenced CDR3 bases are TGTGCCAGCAGCCCGCAGGTCACAGATACG.

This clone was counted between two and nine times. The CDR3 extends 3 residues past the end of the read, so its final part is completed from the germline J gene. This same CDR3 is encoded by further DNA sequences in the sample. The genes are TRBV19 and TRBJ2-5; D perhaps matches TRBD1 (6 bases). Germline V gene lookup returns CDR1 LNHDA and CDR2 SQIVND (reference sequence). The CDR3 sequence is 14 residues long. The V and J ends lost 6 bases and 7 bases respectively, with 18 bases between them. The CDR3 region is CASRETGGVGTQYF. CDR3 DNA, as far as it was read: TGTGCCAGTAGAGAGACTGGGGGCGTGGGGACC.

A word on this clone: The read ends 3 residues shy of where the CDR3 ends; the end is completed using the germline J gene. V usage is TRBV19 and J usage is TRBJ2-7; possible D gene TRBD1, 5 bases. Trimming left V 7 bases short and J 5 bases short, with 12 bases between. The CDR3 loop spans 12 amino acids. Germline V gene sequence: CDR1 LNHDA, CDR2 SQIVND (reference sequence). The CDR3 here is CASIAGNHEQYF. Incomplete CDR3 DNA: TGTGCCAGTATCGCAGGGAACCACGAG.

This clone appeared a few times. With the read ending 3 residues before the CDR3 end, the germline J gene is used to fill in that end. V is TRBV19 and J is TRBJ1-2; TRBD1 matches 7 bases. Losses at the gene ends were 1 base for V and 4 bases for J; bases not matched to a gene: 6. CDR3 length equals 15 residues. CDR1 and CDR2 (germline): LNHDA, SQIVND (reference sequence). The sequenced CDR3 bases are TGTGCCAGTAGTATAGGCGTTGGGACAGCCTATGGC. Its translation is CASSIGVGTAYG. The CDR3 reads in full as CASSIGVGTAYGYTF. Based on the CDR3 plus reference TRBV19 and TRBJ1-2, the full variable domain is DGGITQSPKYLFRKEGQNVTLSCEQNLNHDAMYWYRQDPGQGLRLIYYSQIVNDFQKGDIAEGYSVSREKKESFPLTVTSAQKNPTAFYLCASSIGVGTAYGYTFGSGTRLTVV.

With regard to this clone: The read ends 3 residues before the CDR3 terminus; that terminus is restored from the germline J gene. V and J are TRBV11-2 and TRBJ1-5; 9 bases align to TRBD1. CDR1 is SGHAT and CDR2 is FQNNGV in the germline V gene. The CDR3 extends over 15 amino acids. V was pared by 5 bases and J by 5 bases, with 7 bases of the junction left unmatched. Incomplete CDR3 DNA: TGTGCCAGCAGCCCCGGACAGGGGAGTCATCAGCCC. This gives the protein CASSPGQGSHQP. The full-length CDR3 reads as CASSPGQGSHQPQHF.

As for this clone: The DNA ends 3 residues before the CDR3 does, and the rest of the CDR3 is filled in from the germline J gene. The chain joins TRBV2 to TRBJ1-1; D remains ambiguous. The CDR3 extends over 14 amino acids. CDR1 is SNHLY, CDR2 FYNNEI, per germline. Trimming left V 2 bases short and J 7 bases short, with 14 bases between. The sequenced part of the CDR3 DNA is TGTGCCAGCAGTGAAATAAAGGCGGTCGGTGAA. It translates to CASSEIKAVGE. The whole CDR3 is CASSEIKAVGEAFF.

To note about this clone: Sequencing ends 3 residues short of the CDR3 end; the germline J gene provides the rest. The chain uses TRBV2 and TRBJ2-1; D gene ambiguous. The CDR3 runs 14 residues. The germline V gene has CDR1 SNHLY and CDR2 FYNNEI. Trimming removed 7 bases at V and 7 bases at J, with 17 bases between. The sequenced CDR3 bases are TGTGCCAGCACCAAGAGGTCAGGCTGGAATGAG. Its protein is CASTKRSGWNE. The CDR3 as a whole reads CASTKRSGWNEQFF. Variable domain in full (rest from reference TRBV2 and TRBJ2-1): EPEVTQTPSHQVTQMGQEVILRCVPISNHLYFYWYRQILGQKVEFLVSFYNNEISEKSEIFDDQFSVERPDGSNFTLKIRSTKLEDSAMYFCASTKRSGWNEQFFGPGTRLTVL.

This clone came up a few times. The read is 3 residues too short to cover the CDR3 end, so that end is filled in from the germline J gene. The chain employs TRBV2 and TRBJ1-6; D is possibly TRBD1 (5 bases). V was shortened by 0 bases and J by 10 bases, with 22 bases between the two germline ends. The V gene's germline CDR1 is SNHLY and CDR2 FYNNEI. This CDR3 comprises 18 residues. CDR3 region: CASSEAEVQALVWSPLHF. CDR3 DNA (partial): TGTGCCAGCAGTGAAGCGGAAGTACAGGCCCTTGTTTGGTCACCC.

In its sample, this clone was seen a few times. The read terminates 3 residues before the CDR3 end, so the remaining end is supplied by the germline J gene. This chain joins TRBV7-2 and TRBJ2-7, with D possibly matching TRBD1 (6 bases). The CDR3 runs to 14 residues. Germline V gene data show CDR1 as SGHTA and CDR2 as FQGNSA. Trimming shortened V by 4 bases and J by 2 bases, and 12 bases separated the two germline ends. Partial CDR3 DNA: TGTGCCAGCAGCTCGGGGACACGACCCTACGAG. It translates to CASSSGTRPYE. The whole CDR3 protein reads CASSSGTRPYEQYF.

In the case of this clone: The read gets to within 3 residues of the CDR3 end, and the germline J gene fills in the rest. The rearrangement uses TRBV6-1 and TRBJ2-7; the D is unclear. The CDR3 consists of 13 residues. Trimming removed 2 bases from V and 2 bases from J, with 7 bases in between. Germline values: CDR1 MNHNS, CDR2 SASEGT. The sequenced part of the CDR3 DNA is TGTGCCAGCAGTGAACACCAGGCCTACGAG. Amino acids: CASSEHQAYE. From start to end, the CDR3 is CASSEHQAYEQYF.

CDR3 DNA (partial): TGTGCCAGCTCTCCAATCCGGGACAGTAATGAAAAA. Translated: CASSPIRDSNEK. From start to end, the CDR3 is CASSPIRDSNEKLFF. The chain uses TRBV18 and TRBJ1-4, with 7 positions matching TRBD1. The read terminates 3 residues before the CDR3 end, so the remaining end is supplied by the germline J gene. Germline CDR1 and CDR2: KGHSH and LQKENI. Trimming at V came to 6 bases and at J to 4 bases, leaving 8 bases not matched to a gene. The CDR3 has 15 amino acids.

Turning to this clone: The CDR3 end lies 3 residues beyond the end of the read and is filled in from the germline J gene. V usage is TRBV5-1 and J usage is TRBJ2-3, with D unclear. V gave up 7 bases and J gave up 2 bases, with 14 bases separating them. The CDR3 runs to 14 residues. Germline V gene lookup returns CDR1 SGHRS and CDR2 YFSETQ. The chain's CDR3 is CASGSGEFTDTQYF. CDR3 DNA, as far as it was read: TGCGCCAGCGGATCAGGAGAATTCACAGATACG.

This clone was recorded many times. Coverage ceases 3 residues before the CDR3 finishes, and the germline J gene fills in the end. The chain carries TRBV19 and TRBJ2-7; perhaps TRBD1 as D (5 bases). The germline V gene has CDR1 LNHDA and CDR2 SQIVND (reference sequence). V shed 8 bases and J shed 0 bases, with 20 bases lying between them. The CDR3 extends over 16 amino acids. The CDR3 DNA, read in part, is TGTGCCAGTTCTGGACATGTTTTAGCAGGCTCCTACGAG. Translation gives CASSGHVLAGSYE. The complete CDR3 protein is CASSGHVLAGSYEQYF.

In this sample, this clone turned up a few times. The sequenced CDR3 bases are TGTGCCAGTAGACAGCTTAACTATGGC. It translates to CASRQLNYG. The complete CDR3 reads CASRQLNYGYTF. The rearrangement uses TRBV19 and TRBJ1-2; D remains unclear. The CDR3 is cut off 3 residues early in the read; its end comes from the germline J gene. CDR1 and CDR2 (germline): LNHDA, SQIVND (reference sequence). The CDR3 totals 12 residues. V gave up 6 bases and J gave up 1 base, with 6 bases separating them. Full variable domain (rest looked up from reference TRBV19 and TRBJ1-2): DGGITQSPKYLFRKEGQNVTLSCEQNLNHDAMYWYRQDPGQGLRLIYYSQIVNDFQKGDIAEGYSVSREKKESFPLTVTSAQKNPTAFYLCASRQLNYGYTFGSGTRLTVV.

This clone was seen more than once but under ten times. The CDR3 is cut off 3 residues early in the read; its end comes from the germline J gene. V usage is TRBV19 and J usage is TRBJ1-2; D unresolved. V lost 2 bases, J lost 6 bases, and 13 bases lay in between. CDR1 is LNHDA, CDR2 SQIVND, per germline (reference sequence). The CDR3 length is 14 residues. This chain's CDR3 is CASSIHVAGHGYTF. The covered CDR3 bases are TGTGCCAGTAGTATACACGTCGCGGGCCATGGC.

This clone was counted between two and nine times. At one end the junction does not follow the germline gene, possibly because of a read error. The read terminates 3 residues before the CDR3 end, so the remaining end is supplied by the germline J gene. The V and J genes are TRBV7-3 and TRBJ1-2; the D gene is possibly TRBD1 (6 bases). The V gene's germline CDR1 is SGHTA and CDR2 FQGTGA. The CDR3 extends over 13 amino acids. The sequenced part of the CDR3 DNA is TGTTCCAGCAGCTTAATCAGGGGTACTGGC. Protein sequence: CSSSLIRGTG. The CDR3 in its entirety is CSSSLIRGTGYTF.

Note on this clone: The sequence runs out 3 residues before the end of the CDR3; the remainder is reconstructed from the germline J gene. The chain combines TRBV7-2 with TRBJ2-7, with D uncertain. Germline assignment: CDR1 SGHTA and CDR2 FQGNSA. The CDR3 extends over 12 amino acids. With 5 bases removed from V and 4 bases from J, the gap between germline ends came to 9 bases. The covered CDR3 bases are TGTGCCAGCAGCCACGCAGGTTACGAG. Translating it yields CASSHAGYE. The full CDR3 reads CASSHAGYEQYF.

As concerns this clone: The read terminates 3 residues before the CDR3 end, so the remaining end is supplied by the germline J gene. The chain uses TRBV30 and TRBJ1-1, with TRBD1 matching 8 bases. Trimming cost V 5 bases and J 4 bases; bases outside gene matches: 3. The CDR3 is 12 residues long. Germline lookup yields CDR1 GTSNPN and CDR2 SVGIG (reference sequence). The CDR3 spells CAWGQGRTEAFF. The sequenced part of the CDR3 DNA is TGTGCCTGGGGACAGGGCCGCACTGAA.

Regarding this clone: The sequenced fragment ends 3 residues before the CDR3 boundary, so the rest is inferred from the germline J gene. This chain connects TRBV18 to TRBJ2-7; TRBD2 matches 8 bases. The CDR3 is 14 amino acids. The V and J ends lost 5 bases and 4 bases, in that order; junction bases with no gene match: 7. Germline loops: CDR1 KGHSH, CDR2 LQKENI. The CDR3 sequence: CASSLAGRAYEQYF. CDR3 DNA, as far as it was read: TGTGCCAGCTCATTAGCGGGGCGGGCTTACGAG.

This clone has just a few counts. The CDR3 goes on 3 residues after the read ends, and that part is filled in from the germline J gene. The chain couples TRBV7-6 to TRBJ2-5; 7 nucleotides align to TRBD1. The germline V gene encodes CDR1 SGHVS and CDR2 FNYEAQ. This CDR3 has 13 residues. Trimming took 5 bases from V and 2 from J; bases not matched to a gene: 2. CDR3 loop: CASSTGQQETQYF. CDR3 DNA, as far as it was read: TGTGCCAGCAGCACGGGACAGCAAGAGACC.

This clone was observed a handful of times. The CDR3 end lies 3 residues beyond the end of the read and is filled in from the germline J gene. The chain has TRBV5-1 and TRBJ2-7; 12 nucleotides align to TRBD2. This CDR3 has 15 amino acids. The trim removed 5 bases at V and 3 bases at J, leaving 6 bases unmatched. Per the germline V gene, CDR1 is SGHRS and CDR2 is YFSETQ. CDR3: CASSPSGGAYYEQYF. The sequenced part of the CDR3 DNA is TGCGCCAGCAGTCCTAGCGGGGGGGCCTACTACGAG.

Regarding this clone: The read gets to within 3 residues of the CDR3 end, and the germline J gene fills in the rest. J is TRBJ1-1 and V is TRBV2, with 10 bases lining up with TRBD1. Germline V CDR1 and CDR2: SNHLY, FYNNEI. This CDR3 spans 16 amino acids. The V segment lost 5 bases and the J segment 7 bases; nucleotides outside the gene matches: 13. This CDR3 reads CASSRDRGLLRVEAFF. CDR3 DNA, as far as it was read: TGTGCCAGCAGTAGGGACAGGGGCTTACTGCGGGTTGAA.

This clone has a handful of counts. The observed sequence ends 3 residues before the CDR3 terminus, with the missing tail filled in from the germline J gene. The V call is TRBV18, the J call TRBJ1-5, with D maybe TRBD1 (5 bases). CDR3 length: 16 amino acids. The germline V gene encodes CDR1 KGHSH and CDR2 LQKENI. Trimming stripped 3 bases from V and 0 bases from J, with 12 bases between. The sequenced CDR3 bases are TGTGCCAGCTCACCGAAGGGGCTTACTAGCAATCAGCCC. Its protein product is CASSPKGLTSNQP. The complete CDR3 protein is CASSPKGLTSNQPQHF.

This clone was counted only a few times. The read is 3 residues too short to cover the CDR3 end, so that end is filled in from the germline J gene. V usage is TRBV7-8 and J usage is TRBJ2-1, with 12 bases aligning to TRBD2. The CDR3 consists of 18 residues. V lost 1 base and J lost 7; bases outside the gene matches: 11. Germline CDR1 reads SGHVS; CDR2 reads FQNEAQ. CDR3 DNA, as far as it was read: TGTGCCAGCAGCTTAGGGTATCGACTAGCGGGGGCCATTAATGAG. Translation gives CASSLGYRLAGAINE. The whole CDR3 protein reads CASSLGYRLAGAINEQFF.

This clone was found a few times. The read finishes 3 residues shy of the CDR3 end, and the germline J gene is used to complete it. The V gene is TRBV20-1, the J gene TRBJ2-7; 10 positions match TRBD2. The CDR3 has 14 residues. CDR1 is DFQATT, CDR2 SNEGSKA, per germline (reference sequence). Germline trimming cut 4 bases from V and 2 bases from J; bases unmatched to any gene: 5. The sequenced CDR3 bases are TGCAGTGCTACTCCGGGACTAGCGACCTACGAG. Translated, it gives CSATPGLATYE. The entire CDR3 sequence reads CSATPGLATYEQYF.